What follows are 29 T cell receptor beta chains derived from one specimen sequenced in a study of a mutant IDH1 vaccine in newly diagnosed glioma. This sample's time point: week 23, last vaccination. Each dose of the vaccine consisted of 300 ug of mutant IDH1 20-mer peptide, with topical imiquimod. Data came from immunoSEQ multiplex PCR; TCRdb stores just in-frame clones and leaves some out. The sample contains around 60,000 clones, around 84% of which appear only once. These receptors are not linked to any known antigen. Specimen: PBMCs, collected from a glioma patient whose treatment included an IDH1 peptide vaccine. The source of these receptors is a man between 25 and 39 years old with glioma.

CDR3 nucleotides: TGTGCCAGCTCTGTTGGAGAGACCCAGTACTTC. This sequence encodes CASSVGETQYF. The chain couples TRBV27 to TRBJ2-5, with D unresolved. From germline, CDR1 is MNHEY and CDR2 SMNVEV (reference sequence). The CDR3 length is 11 residues. V dropped 8 bases and J dropped 4 bases, with 8 bases sitting between them.

In its sample, this clone was seen a few times. The chain employs TRBV29-1 and TRBJ2-7, with TRBD1 as a possible D gene (5 bases). This CDR3 region has 14 residues. Trimming removed 4 bases from V and 6 bases from J, with 19 bases in between. Germline CDR1 and CDR2: SQVTM and ANQGSEA. The CDR3: CSVGFRMGRGEQYF. As DNA, the CDR3 is TGCAGCGTTGGATTCAGAATGGGGCGAGGCGAGCAGTACTTC.

This clone has just a few counts. The rearrangement links TRBV29-1 to TRBJ1-1, with D hard to call. This CDR3 is 13 amino acids long. Between the trimmed V and J ends, which lost 6 bases and 0 bases, there was a span of 11 bases. Germline V gene data show CDR1 as SQVTM and CDR2 as ANQGSEA. The CDR3 here is CSVLRPLNTEAFF. CDR3 nucleotide sequence: TGCAGCGTCTTACGACCGTTGAACACTGAAGCTTTCTTT. The whole variable domain, filled in from reference TRBV29-1 and TRBJ1-1, reads SAVISQKPSRDICQRGTSLTIQCQVDSQVTMMFWYRQQPGQSLTLIATANQGSEATYESGFVIDKFPISRPNLTFSTLTVSNMSPEDSSIYLCSVLRPLNTEAFFGQGTRLTVV.

The chain combines TRBV5-6 with TRBJ1-2; the D is unclear. Between the trimmed V and J ends, which lost 4 bases and 6 bases, there was a span of 22 bases. The V gene's germline CDR1 is SGHDT and CDR2 YYEEEE. CDR3 length: 16 amino acids. The CDR3 loop reads CASSPGWGLSEDGYTF. CDR3 nucleotides: TGTGCCAGCAGCCCCGGGTGGGGTCTGAGTGAAGATGGCTACACCTTC.

This clone appeared a single time. The chain has TRBV5-8 and TRBJ2-5; 9 bases fit TRBD1. Per germline, CDR1 SGHTS and CDR2 YDEGEE. Trimming at V came to 4 bases and at J to 5 bases, leaving 9 bases not matched to a gene. The CDR3 runs 15 residues. CDR3 amino acids: CASSPRDRVSETQYF. The CDR3 nucleotides are TGTGCCAGCAGCCCCCGGGACAGGGTGTCGGAGACCCAGTACTTC.

The V and J genes are TRBV19 and TRBJ2-7; D may be TRBD2 (5 bases). Per the germline V gene, CDR1 is LNHDA and CDR2 is SQIVND (reference sequence). The CDR3 length is 12 residues. Trimming stripped 4 bases from V and 5 bases from J, with 9 bases between. In DNA form, the CDR3 reads TGTGCCAGTAGTACCTCCGGGAACGAGCAGTACTTC. Protein sequence: CASSTSGNEQYF.

The rearrangement links TRBV5-5 to TRBJ2-5; D is unresolved. Germline values: CDR1 SGHKS, CDR2 YYEKEE (reference sequence). Trimming cost V 4 bases and J 5 bases, with 15 bases left between them. This CDR3 contains 14 residues. This CDR3 reads CASSQAGPRETQYF. In DNA, the CDR3 is TGTGCCAGCAGCCAAGCCGGGCCTCGGGAGACCCAGTACTTC.

V is TRBV19 and J is TRBJ2-3, with D maybe TRBD1 (5 bases). Germline V gene data show CDR1 as LNHDA and CDR2 as SQIVND (reference sequence). The CDR3 contains 17 residues. V was pared by 4 bases and J by 4 bases, with 21 bases between. The CDR3 spells CASSTNRQGIRADTQYF. The CDR3 coding sequence is TGTGCCAGTAGTACTAACCGCCAGGGTATCCGCGCAGATACGCAGTATTTT.

V and J are TRBV2 and TRBJ2-7; 10 bases match TRBD1. V gave up 6 bases and J gave up 4 bases; unmatched junction bases: 6. The CDR3 is 14 residues long. Per the germline V gene, CDR1 is SNHLY and CDR2 is FYNNEI. DNA of the CDR3: TGTGCCAGCAGCGCCGGGACAGGGGTGTACGAGCAGTACTTC. Protein: CASSAGTGVYEQYF.

The chain links TRBV5-1 to TRBJ2-1; D unclear. Between the trimmed V and J ends, which lost 0 bases and 10 bases, there was a span of 5 bases. This CDR3 is built from 11 residues. Germline lookup yields CDR1 SGHRS and CDR2 YFSETQ. In nucleotides, the CDR3 is TGCGCCAGCAGCTTGGGTTCAGAGCAGTTCTTC. This encodes CASSLGSEQFF. Combining the CDR3 with reference TRBV5-1 and TRBJ2-1 gives the whole variable domain KAGVTQTPRYLIKTRGQQVTLSCSPISGHRSVSWYQQTPGQGLQFLFEYFSETQRNKGNFPGRFSGRQFSNSRSEMNVSTLELGDSALYLCASSLGSEQFFGPGTRLTVL.

The chain joins TRBV18 to TRBJ1-6; D unclear. Germline CDR1 is KGHSH and CDR2 is LQKENI. This CDR3 has 15 amino acids. V lost 6 bases, J lost 1 base, and 10 bases lay in between. The DNA for the CDR3 is TGTGCCAGCTCCGTGGACCCGTCCTATAATTCACCCCTCCACTTT. Its translation: CASSVDPSYNSPLHF.

This chain links TRBV27 with TRBJ2-4; 8 bases line up with TRBD1. Germline lookup yields CDR1 MNHEY and CDR2 SMNVEV (reference sequence). This CDR3 region has 15 residues. J lost 6 bases, V lost 5 bases, and 9 bases had no gene match. The CDR3 is CASSPGQGAGNIQYF. The CDR3 coding sequence is TGTGCCAGCAGTCCCGGGCAGGGGGCAGGAAACATTCAGTACTTC.

This clone was seen only once. The same CDR3 can be traced to other DNA sequences in this sample. The chain has TRBV6-1 and TRBJ1-1; perhaps TRBD1 as D (6 bases). The CDR3 runs 15 residues. The V and J ends lost 2 bases and 0 bases respectively, with 10 bases between them. CDR1 and CDR2 from the germline V gene are MNHNS and SASEGT. This CDR3 is CASSEQGHLNTEAFF. CDR3 sequence (DNA): TGTGCCAGCAGTGAACAGGGACATTTGAACACTGAAGCTTTCTTT.

This sequence joins TRBV11-2 and TRBJ2-6; D perhaps matches TRBD1 (5 bases). CDR1 is SGHAT, CDR2 FQNNGV, per germline. CDR3 length: 18 amino acids. V was trimmed by 5 bases and J by 0 bases, leaving 17 bases between them. The CDR3 is CASSPRQRGPSGANVLTF. The CDR3 bases are TGTGCCAGCAGCCCGCGACAGAGAGGCCCCTCTGGGGCCAACGTCCTGACTTTC.

The V gene is TRBV10-2, the J gene TRBJ2-1, with 12 bases that match TRBD2. Germline V CDR1 and CDR2: WSHSY, SAAADI. J was trimmed by 7 bases and V by 6 bases; bases with no gene match: 7. The CDR3 consists of 15 residues. CDR3 bases: TGCGCCAGCAGAATCGGACTAGCGGGGAAAAATGAGCAGTTCTTC. Its protein is CASRIGLAGKNEQFF.

The V and J genes are TRBV4-1 and TRBJ1-2; D gene uncertain. Trimming shortened V by 1 base and J by 6 bases, and 6 bases separated the two germline ends. The germline V gene encodes CDR1 MGHRA and CDR2 YSYEKL. The CDR3 extends over 12 amino acids. CDR3 amino acids: CASSQVGNGYTF. The CDR3 DNA is TGCGCCAGCAGCCAAGTTGGTAATGGCTACACCTTC.

The CDR3 coding sequence is TGTGCCAGCAGTGACTGGACAGGCTATAATTCACCCCTCCACTTT. Protein: CASSDWTGYNSPLHF. The rearrangement links TRBV2 to TRBJ1-6, with 7 bases identical to TRBD1. The germline V gene encodes CDR1 SNHLY and CDR2 FYNNEI. This CDR3 comprises 15 residues. V shed 3 bases and J 3 bases; nucleotides not matched to a gene: 2.

The sample holds a few counts of this clone. The J gene is TRBJ2-7, the V gene TRBV7-8; weak D call: TRBD2 (7 bases). The CDR3 contains 16 residues. Germline lookup yields CDR1 SGHVS and CDR2 FQNEAQ. V was pared by 5 bases and J by 6 bases, with 23 bases between. The CDR3 sequence: CASSGFMGGAQGEQYF. DNA for the CDR3: TGTGCCAGCAGCGGATTTATGGGGGGGGCCCAGGGCGAGCAGTACTTC.

This clone appeared once. The chain links TRBV6-5 to TRBJ1-2; a possible D gene is TRBD1 (5 bases). V gave up 5 bases and J gave up 8 bases, with 15 bases separating them. Germline loops: CDR1 MNHEY, CDR2 SVGAGI. The CDR3 is 13 residues long. The chain's CDR3 is CASSRDSHSGYTF. DNA of the CDR3: TGTGCCAGCAGTAGGGACTCCCACTCGGGCTACACCTTC.

Only a few counts were recorded for this clone. V and J are TRBV6-4 and TRBJ1-1; D is ambiguous. There are 13 residues in the CDR3. V was shortened by 0 bases and J by 6 bases, with 8 bases between the two germline ends. Germline V gene data show CDR1 as MRHNA and CDR2 as SNTAGT. The CDR3 region has the DNA TGTGCCAGCAGTGACTCGATTGACGCTGAAGCTTTCTTT. This encodes CASSDSIDAEAFF.

V and J are TRBV19 and TRBJ2-5; TRBD2 matches at 7 bases. This CDR3 is built from 14 residues. Looked up from germline, CDR1 is LNHDA and CDR2 is SQIVND (reference sequence). With 8 bases clipped from V and 4 bases from J, the junction kept 10 bases outside the gene matches. The CDR3 region is CASGERGVGETQYF. The CDR3 region has the DNA TGTGCCAGTGGGGAACGGGGGGTAGGAGAGACCCAGTACTTC.

The chain combines TRBV28 with TRBJ1-1, with 7 positions matching TRBD1. With 7 bases clipped from V and 0 bases from J, the junction kept 8 bases outside the gene matches. The V gene's germline CDR1 is MDHEN and CDR2 SYDVKM. The CDR3 loop spans 15 amino acids. The CDR3 region is CASTYRGLVNTEAFF. The CDR3 DNA sequence: TGTGCCAGCACCTACAGGGGTCTCGTGAACACTGAAGCTTTCTTT.

This clone was counted only a few times. This chain connects TRBV19 to TRBJ1-1; TRBD1 matches 10 bases. The CDR3 is made up of 14 amino acids. With V trimmed by 4 bases and J by 3 bases, 2 bases remained unmatched. Per the germline V gene, CDR1 is LNHDA and CDR2 is SQIVND (reference sequence). CDR3 sequence: CASSRGQGYTEAFF. The CDR3 coding sequence is TGTGCCAGTAGTAGGGGACAGGGGTACACTGAAGCTTTCTTT.

The chain uses TRBV2 and TRBJ2-7; 10 bases line up with TRBD1. Germline loops: CDR1 SNHLY, CDR2 FYNNEI. CDR3 size: 14 residues. Trimming cost V 5 bases and J 5 bases; bases outside gene matches: 6. The CDR3 spells CASSPRQGADEQYF. Here the CDR3 DNA reads TGTGCCAGCAGTCCTCGACAGGGGGCTGACGAGCAGTACTTC.

The chain has TRBV4-1 and TRBJ2-3; 8 bases are shared with TRBD2. This CDR3 has 19 residues. J gave up 1 base and V 1 base, and 13 bases lay outside the gene matches. Germline V lookup: CDR1 MGHRA, CDR2 YSYEKL. The CDR3 nucleotides are TGCGCCAGCAGCCAAGTAAGGTTTATGGCGGGGGGCCGCACAGATACGCAGTATTTT. Translating it yields CASSQVRFMAGGRTDTQYF.

The chain combines TRBV6-5 with TRBJ2-2; TRBD1 is a possible D gene (6 bases). There are 15 residues in the CDR3. Germline V gene sequence: CDR1 MNHEY, CDR2 SVGAGI. V gave up 6 bases and J gave up 5 bases, with 16 bases separating them. CDR3 amino acids: CASRNRVGGTGELFF. CDR3 sequence (DNA): TGTGCCAGCAGAAACAGGGTTGGTGGGACCGGGGAGCTGTTTTTT.

The rearrangement joins TRBV13 to TRBJ2-1; 14 bases fit TRBD2. V dropped 2 bases and J dropped 0; count of bases not matched to a gene: 21. Germline-derived CDR1 and CDR2 are PRHDT and FYEKMQ (reference sequence). The CDR3 is 24 residues long. CDR3 sequence reads: CASSLNYRTSGGPIGLSSYNEQFF. The CDR3 coding sequence is TGTGCCAGCAGCTTAAATTACAGGACTAGCGGGGGGCCTATCGGACTGAGCTCCTACAATGAGCAGTTCTTC.

The chain links TRBV11-2 to TRBJ2-7, with a tentative D call TRBD1 (6 bases). Between the trimmed V and J ends, which lost 1 base and 1 base, there was a span of 11 bases. CDR3 length equals 15 residues. In germline, CDR1 is SGHAT, CDR2 FQNNGV. The CDR3 DNA sequence: TGTGCCAGCAGCTTAGGACAGGCTGGTTCCTACGAGCAGTACTTC. Its translation: CASSLGQAGSYEQYF.

The V call is TRBV27, the J call TRBJ2-7; D is perhaps TRBD1 (6 bases). This CDR3 has 13 residues. V lost 4 bases to trimming and J lost 7 bases, with 14 bases between them. CDR1 and CDR2 from the germline V gene are MNHEY and SMNVEV (reference sequence). The CDR3 region has the DNA TGTGCCAGCAGTTCCCGACAGGACCGGGAGCAGTACTTC. Amino acids: CASSSRQDREQYF.